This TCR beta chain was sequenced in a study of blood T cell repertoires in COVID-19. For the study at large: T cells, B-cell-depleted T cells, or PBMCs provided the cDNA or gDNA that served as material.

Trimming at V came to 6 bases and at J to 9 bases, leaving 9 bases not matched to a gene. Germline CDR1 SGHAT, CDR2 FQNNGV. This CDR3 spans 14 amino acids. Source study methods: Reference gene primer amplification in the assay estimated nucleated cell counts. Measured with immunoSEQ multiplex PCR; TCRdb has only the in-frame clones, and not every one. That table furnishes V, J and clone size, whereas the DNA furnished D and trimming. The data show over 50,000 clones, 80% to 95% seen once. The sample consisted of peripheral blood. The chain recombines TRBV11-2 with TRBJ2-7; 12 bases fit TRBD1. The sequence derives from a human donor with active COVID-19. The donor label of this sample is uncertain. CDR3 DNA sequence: TGTGCCAGCAGATCCGGGACAGGGGGCATACGGCAGTACTTC. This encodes CASRSGTGGIRQYF.